Below are 32 T cell receptor beta chains sequenced from a single sample in a study of T-cell reconstitution after alpha-beta-depleted transplantation in children. For TCRbeta, the library was prepared with unique molecular identifiers. Each CDR3 protein gets one entry after TCRdb re-called the PCR reads with MiXCR. The sample holds around 700,000 distinct CDR3 sequences, 10% to 15% seen once. Sample: PBMCs, taken before TCRalphabeta/CD19-depleted stem cell transplant. Receptors were obtained from a girl aged 2 to 9 with congenital amegakaryocytic thrombocytopenia, due to receive a stem cell transplant.

This clonotype was counted ten times or more. The rearrangement joins TRBV4-1 to TRBJ2-1; TRBD2 matches 15 bases. This CDR3 has 14 amino acids. J lost 12 bases, V lost 2 bases, and 2 bases had no gene match. The V gene's germline CDR1 is MGHRA and CDR2 YSYEKL. The CDR3 region is CASSQPGLAGGQFF. Written as DNA, the CDR3 is TGCGCCAGCAGCCAACCGGGACTAGCGGGAGGGCAGTTCTTC.

This clonotype was picked up many times. V and J are TRBV28 and TRBJ1-6; the D gene is possibly TRBD1 (6 bases). CDR1 and CDR2 from the germline V gene are MDHEN and SYDVKM. The CDR3 has 15 amino acids. Deletions cut 5 bases from V and 8 bases from J, with 16 bases between. This CDR3 is CASSNFVAGDSPLHF. CDR3 nucleotides: TGTGCCAGCAGTAATTTCGTCGCAGGGGATTCACCCCTCCACTTT.

The table lists this clonotype with many counts. The chain has TRBV20-1 and TRBJ2-1, with 7 bases lining up with TRBD2. This CDR3 region has 17 residues. Trimming at V came to 5 bases and at J to 2 bases, leaving 15 bases not matched to a gene. Germline V gives CDR1 DFQATT, CDR2 SNEGSKA (reference sequence). The CDR3 bases are TGCAGTGCTGCCCCCCTGAAAGCGGGACCTACCTACAATGAGCAGTTCTTC. Translating it yields CSAAPLKAGPTYNEQFF.

In its sample, this clonotype was seen many times. The chain joins TRBV7-9 to TRBJ1-1; unclear D gene. The CDR3 loop spans 14 amino acids. Germline V gives CDR1 SEHNR, CDR2 FQNEAQ (reference sequence). Trimming took 0 bases from V and 4 from J, leaving 9 bases between them. The CDR3 nucleotides read TGTGCCAGCAGCTTAGCGGCGGGCGCCACTGAAGCTTTCTTT. Protein: CASSLAAGATEAFF.

The table lists this clonotype with a few counts. The V gene is TRBV27, the J gene TRBJ2-1; D possibly corresponds to TRBD2 (6 bases). Germline CDR1 is MNHEY and CDR2 is SMNVEV (reference sequence). The ends were cut back, 3 bases at V and 9 bases at J, with 15 bases in the middle. This CDR3 is 14 amino acids long. The CDR3 here is CASSLEGFGSEQFF. As DNA, the CDR3 is TGTGCCAGCAGTTTGGAGGGATTTGGTAGTGAGCAGTTCTTC.

J is TRBJ1-1 and V is TRBV11-2; D may be TRBD1 (6 bases). The germline V gene encodes CDR1 SGHAT and CDR2 FQNNGV. This CDR3 is 12 amino acids long. Trimming cost V 4 bases and J 11 bases, with 14 bases left between them. As DNA, the CDR3 is TGTGCCAGCAGCTCTCGGACAGTCCGCGCTTTCTTT. This translates into CASSSRTVRAFF.

This clonotype came up many times. The gene calls are TRBV7-9 and TRBJ2-7; D unresolved. CDR3 size: 14 residues. V was cut by 2 bases and J by 4 bases, with 12 bases left in between. In germline, CDR1 is SEHNR, CDR2 FQNEAQ (reference sequence). The CDR3 reads CASSLMVGRYEQYF. CDR3 in DNA: TGTGCCAGCAGCTTAATGGTGGGAAGGTACGAGCAGTACTTC.

With regard to this clonotype: This may arise from a read error, as a much more abundant clone is one base away. The genes are TRBV6-1 and TRBJ2-7; D is tentatively TRBD1 or TRBD2 (6 bases each). Trimming cost V 3 bases and J 3 bases, with 18 bases left between them. CDR1 MNHNS and CDR2 SASEGT come from the germline V gene. CDR3 length: 16 amino acids. The CDR3 region has the DNA TGTGCCAGCAGTGATGGCGGGACATCAGGTGGCTACGAGCAGTACTTC. It translates to CASSDGGTSGGYEQYF.

This clonotype was found many times. The chain uses TRBV12-3 or TRBV12-4 and TRBJ2-3, with a weak D call TRBD2 (5 bases). The CDR3 loop spans 13 amino acids. Trimming removed 2 bases at V and 2 bases at J, with 5 bases between. Here the CDR3 DNA reads TGTGCCAGCAGTTTACTAGCCACAGATACGCAGTATTTT. Translated: CASSLLATDTQYF.

This clonotype has just a few counts. The rearrangement links TRBV5-1 to TRBJ2-7; D not resolved. Germline V CDR1 and CDR2: SGHRS, YFSETQ. The V gene lost 9 bases and the J gene lost 2 bases, with 18 bases spanning the gap. The CDR3 runs 14 residues. CDR3 sequence reads: CANREGLRAYEQYF. The CDR3 DNA reads as TGCGCCAATAGGGAAGGGTTAAGGGCCTACGAGCAGTACTTC.

In this sample, this clonotype turned up many times. CDR3 protein: CASSLLAGNTEAFF. The CDR3 nucleotides are TGTGCCAGCAGTCTCTTGGCGGGGAACACTGAAGCTTTCTTT. The genes are TRBV6-1 and TRBJ1-1; D is undetermined. CDR3 length equals 14 residues. Germline V gene lookup returns CDR1 MNHNS and CDR2 SASEGT. The ends were cut back, 5 bases at V and 1 base at J, with 11 bases in the middle.

This clonotype was counted only a few times. The V and J genes are TRBV15 and TRBJ2-5; D is perhaps TRBD2 (5 bases). V was pared by 1 base and J by 2 bases, with 14 bases between. Germline values: CDR1 LNHNV, CDR2 YYDKDF (reference sequence). The CDR3 extends over 16 amino acids. The CDR3 nucleotides are TGTGCCACCAGCAGAGTTAAAGGGAGTAAACAAGAGACCCAGTACTTC. It specifies CATSRVKGSKQETQYF.

This clonotype has a handful of counts. J is TRBJ1-2 and V is TRBV29-1, with 8 bases lining up with TRBD1. Germline CDR1 and CDR2: SQVTM and ANQGSEA. Trimming took 3 bases from V and 4 from J; bases not matched to a gene: 10. The CDR3 consists of 15 residues. This CDR3 reads CSVEAPGTGGYGYTF. Here the CDR3 DNA reads TGCAGCGTTGAGGCCCCAGGGACAGGCGGCTATGGCTACACCTTC. Full variable domain (outside the CDR3, taken from reference TRBV29-1 and TRBJ1-2): SAVISQKPSRDICQRGTSLTIQCQVDSQVTMMFWYRQQPGQSLTLIATANQGSEATYESGFVIDKFPISRPNLTFSTLTVSNMSPEDSSIYLCSVEAPGTGGYGYTFGSGTRLTVV.

A remark on this clonotype: This may be a read error: a much more frequent sequence differs by one nucleotide. V and J are TRBV29-1 and TRBJ2-1; no definite D call. CDR1 and CDR2 from the germline V gene are SQVTM and ANQGSEA. CDR3 size: 13 residues. CDR3 in amino acids: CSVGVIAYNERFF. Written as DNA, the CDR3 is TGCAGCGTTGGGGTAATTGCCTATAATGAGCGGTTCTTC.

On this clonotype: The junction shows a germline mismatch at one end, possibly a read error. The chain couples TRBV20-1 to TRBJ1-1; possibly TRBD1 for D (5 bases). The CDR3 is 12 amino acids. Per germline, CDR1 DFQATT and CDR2 SNEGSKA (reference sequence). The CDR3 region has the DNA TGCAGTGCGAGAGACAGCTTCACTGAAGCTTTCTTT. The encoded protein is CSARDSFTEAFF.

This clonotype has at least ten counts. The V gene is TRBV5-1, the J gene TRBJ1-1, with TRBD1 as a possible D gene (5 bases). There are 15 residues in the CDR3. Trimming removed 4 bases at V and 4 bases at J, with 17 bases between. Per the germline V gene, CDR1 is SGHRS and CDR2 is YFSETQ. The CDR3 loop reads CASSTGTQLGTEAFF. CDR3 DNA sequence: TGCGCCAGCAGCACCGGGACCCAGCTGGGCACTGAAGCTTTCTTT.

This clonotype came up many times. V usage is TRBV27 and J usage is TRBJ2-7; no reliable D call. V was shortened by 1 base and J by 3 bases, with 7 bases between the two germline ends. The CDR3 spans 13 residues. The germline CDR1 and CDR2 sequences are MNHEY and SMNVEV (reference sequence). The CDR3 nucleotides are TGTGCCAGCAGTTTATGGTCAGGCTACGAGCAGTACTTC. Protein product: CASSLWSGYEQYF.

This chain links TRBV5-1 with TRBJ2-1; TRBD1 matches 7 bases. The ends lost 2 bases at V and 5 bases at J; junction bases unmatched: 10. The CDR3 extends over 16 amino acids. From germline, CDR1 is SGHRS and CDR2 YFSETQ. CDR3 bases: TGCGCCAGCAGCTTCGATACAGGGGTAAGGAACAATGAGCAGTTCTTC. This translates into CASSFDTGVRNNEQFF.

The rearrangement links TRBV20-1 to TRBJ2-1; tentatively, D is TRBD2 (5 bases). CDR3 length equals 13 residues. V gave up 5 bases and J gave up 4 bases, with 12 bases separating them. Per germline, CDR1 DFQATT and CDR2 SNEGSKA (reference sequence). Here the CDR3 DNA reads TGCAGTGCTCGGACTGTAGATTACAATGAGCAGTTCTTC. The encoded protein is CSARTVDYNEQFF.

This clonotype was picked up many times. V and J are TRBV5-1 and TRBJ2-5; a possible D gene is TRBD2 (5 bases). Germline assignment: CDR1 SGHRS and CDR2 YFSETQ. This CDR3 has 14 amino acids. V dropped 6 bases and J dropped 2 bases, with 14 bases sitting between them. CDR3 DNA sequence: TGCGCCAGCATGCTCGGAGGATTACAAGAGACCCAGTACTTC. Translation: CASMLGGLQETQYF.

There are many counts of this clonotype. This chain links TRBV11-2 with TRBJ2-6; 7 bases match TRBD1. Trimming at V came to 3 bases and at J to 0 bases, leaving 5 bases not matched to a gene. The length of the CDR3 is 17 residues. Germline V gene sequence: CDR1 SGHAT, CDR2 FQNNGV. The CDR3 coding sequence is TGTGCCAGCAGCTTTGGGACAGCAGGCTCTGGGGCCAACGTCCTGACTTTC. Translated, it gives CASSFGTAGSGANVLTF.

Concerning this clonotype itself: Mismatch with germline at one junction end may stem from a read error. The gene calls are TRBV3-1 and TRBJ2-1; 13 nucleotides line up with TRBD2. Germline CDR1 reads LGHDT; CDR2 reads YNNKEL (reference sequence). This CDR3 is 15 amino acids long. The CDR3 bases are TGTGCCTGCAGCCCAAGACTAGCGGGAGGACCAGAGCAGTTCTTC. This gives the protein CACSPRLAGGPEQFF.

V and J are TRBV28 and TRBJ2-2, with 14 bases identical to TRBD2. This CDR3 has 18 residues. Germline-derived CDR1 and CDR2 are MDHEN and SYDVKM. V shed 6 bases, J shed 4 bases, and the junction held 10 bases outside the gene matches. CDR3 protein: CASSLTSGRAAGTGELFF. CDR3 DNA sequence: TGTGCCAGCAGCCTGACTAGCGGGAGGGCCGCTGGCACCGGGGAGCTGTTTTTT.

The sample holds one count of this clonotype. J is TRBJ2-3 and V is TRBV29-1; 8 nucleotides agree with TRBD2. The germline CDR1 and CDR2 sequences are SQVTM and ANQGSEA. J lost 6 bases, V lost 1 base, and 6 bases had no gene match. The CDR3 loop spans 14 amino acids. The DNA of the CDR3 is TGCAGCGTTGAAGCTAGGCTAGCGGGCGATACGCAGTATTTT. Translated: CSVEARLAGDTQYF.

The chain couples TRBV30 to TRBJ1-4, with a possible D match to TRBD1 (5 bases). V was pared by 4 bases and J by 7 bases, with 13 bases between. Per germline, CDR1 GTSNPN and CDR2 SVGIG (reference sequence). This CDR3 is built from 13 residues. CDR3 protein: CAWTGRSSEKLFF. The DNA of the CDR3 is TGTGCCTGGACGGGGCGAAGTAGTGAAAAACTGTTTTTT.

The gene calls are TRBV30 and TRBJ2-2, with D unclear. The ends were cut back, 8 bases at V and 2 bases at J, with 18 bases in the middle. The CDR3 is 15 residues long. Germline V gene data show CDR1 as GTSNPN and CDR2 as SVGIG (reference sequence). CDR3 amino acids: CAVRPDPINTGELFF. Here the CDR3 DNA reads TGTGCCGTGAGACCGGATCCTATCAACACCGGGGAGCTGTTTTTT.

This clonotype was seen at least ten times. This chain joins TRBV18 and TRBJ2-5; D call uncertain. V lost 2 bases and J 5 bases, leaving 9 bases between the germline ends. CDR1 is KGHSH and CDR2 is LQKENI in the germline V gene. This CDR3 spans 13 amino acids. CDR3 in DNA: TGTGCCAGCTCACCATCCGGGCGCGAGACCCAGTACTTC. This gives the protein CASSPSGRETQYF.

This clonotype came up a few times. This chain links TRBV9 with TRBJ1-1; D is possibly TRBD1 (5 bases). This CDR3 has 15 residues. Per germline, CDR1 SGDLS and CDR2 YYNGEE. The ends were cut back, 3 bases at V and 1 base at J, with 13 bases in the middle. CDR3 coding DNA: TGTGCCAGCAGCGGGGCGGGGGAGAAGAACACTGAAGCTTTCTTT. It codes for CASSGAGEKNTEAFF.

This clonotype was found many times. This chain connects TRBV7-6 to TRBJ2-5, with TRBD2 matching over 8 bases. Germline trimming cut 1 base from V and 4 bases from J; bases unmatched to any gene: 8. This CDR3 spans 16 amino acids. The germline gives CDR1 SGHVS, CDR2 FNYEAQ. CDR3 sequence: CASSLGFGLASETQYF. The DNA of the CDR3 is TGTGCCAGCAGCTTAGGCTTTGGACTAGCATCAGAGACCCAGTACTTC.

This clonotype was detected a few times. The chain combines TRBV12-3 or TRBV12-4 with TRBJ1-1; D gene unclear. This CDR3 comprises 15 residues. V shed 6 bases and J shed 0 bases, with 14 bases lying between them. CDR3 protein: CASSPSREMNTEAFF. In DNA, the CDR3 is TGTGCCAGCAGCCCCAGCCGGGAGATGAACACTGAAGCTTTCTTT.

V usage is TRBV7-2 and J usage is TRBJ2-7; D is ambiguous. V dropped 1 base and J dropped 7 bases, with 17 bases sitting between them. Germline V gives CDR1 SGHTA, CDR2 FQGNSA. The CDR3 sequence is 15 residues long. CDR3 residues: CASSLDGPSGSEQYF. The CDR3 bases are TGTGCCAGCAGCTTAGATGGGCCTAGTGGATCGGAGCAGTACTTC.

On this clonotype: A read error may be the cause here, since a much bigger clone is one base away. The chain is built from TRBV6-2 or TRBV6-3 and TRBJ1-1; D perhaps matches TRBD1 (6 bases). Germline CDR1 reads MNHEY; CDR2 reads SVGEGT. The V end was cut by 5 bases, the J end by 10 bases, with 8 bases between. The CDR3 sequence is 10 residues long. The CDR3 DNA follows: TGTGCCAGCAGTCAGGGGATAGCTTTCTTT. This sequence encodes CASSQGIAFF.